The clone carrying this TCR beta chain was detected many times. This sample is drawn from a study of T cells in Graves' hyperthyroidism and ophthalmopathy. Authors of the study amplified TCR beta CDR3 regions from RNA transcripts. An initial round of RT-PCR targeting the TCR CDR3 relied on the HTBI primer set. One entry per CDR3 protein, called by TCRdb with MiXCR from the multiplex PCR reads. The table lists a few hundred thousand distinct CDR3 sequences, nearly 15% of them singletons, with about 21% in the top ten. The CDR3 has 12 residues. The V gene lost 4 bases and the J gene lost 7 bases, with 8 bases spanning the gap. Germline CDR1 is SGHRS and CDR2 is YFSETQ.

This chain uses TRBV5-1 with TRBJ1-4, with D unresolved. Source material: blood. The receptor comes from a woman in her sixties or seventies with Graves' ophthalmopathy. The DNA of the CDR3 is TGCGCCAGCAGCGGCAGTGGTGAAAAACTGTTTTTT. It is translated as CASSGSGEKLFF. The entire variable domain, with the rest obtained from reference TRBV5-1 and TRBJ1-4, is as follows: KAGVTQTPRYLIKTRGQQVTLSCSPISGHRSVSWYQQTPGQGLQFLFEYFSETQRNKGNFPGRFSGRQFSNSRSEMNVSTLELGDSALYLCASSGSGEKLFFGSGTQLSVL.